This TCR beta chain was obtained from a study of T cells after yellow fever vaccination. Study-level points and caveats: Abundant contaminating clonotypes from the bulk population could appear in FACS-sorted repertoires.

TCRdb reprocessed the 5' RACE reads via MiXCR and lists one record per CDR3 protein. Among some 30,000 distinct CDR3 sequences listed, 4.4% were seen once. This clonotype was observed a few times. Its specificity is unknown. Mismatch with germline at one junction end may stem from a read error. CDR1 is SNHLY and CDR2 is FYNNEI in the germline V gene. The CDR3 length is 18 residues. The chain has TRBV2 and TRBJ2-1; a weak D match, TRBD2 (5 bases). The specimen was CD8+ T cells sorted from PBMCs, collected 5 days after the yellow fever booster vaccination. The clonotype comes from a young man who received the YFV17D yellow fever vaccine. The CDR3 bases are TGTACCAGCAGTCCTCCTCAGGCTAGTTCGCACCCGGACTATGAGCAGTTCTTC. Its protein is CTSSPPQASSHPDYEQFF.